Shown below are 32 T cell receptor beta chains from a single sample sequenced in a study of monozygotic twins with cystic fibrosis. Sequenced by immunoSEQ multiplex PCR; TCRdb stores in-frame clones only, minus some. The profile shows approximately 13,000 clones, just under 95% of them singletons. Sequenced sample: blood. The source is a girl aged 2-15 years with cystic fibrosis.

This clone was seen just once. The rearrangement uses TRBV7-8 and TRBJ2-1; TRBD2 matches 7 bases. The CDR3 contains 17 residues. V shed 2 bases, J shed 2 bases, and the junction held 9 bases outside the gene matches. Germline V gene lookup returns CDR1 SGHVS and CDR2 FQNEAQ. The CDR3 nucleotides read TGTGCCAGCAGCTTAATGGGACCTAGCGGAGCCTACAATGAGCAGTTCTTC. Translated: CASSLMGPSGAYNEQFF.

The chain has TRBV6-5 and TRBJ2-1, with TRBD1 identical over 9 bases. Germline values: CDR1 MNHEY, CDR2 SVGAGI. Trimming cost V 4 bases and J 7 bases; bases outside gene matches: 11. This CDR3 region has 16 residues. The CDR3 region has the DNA TGTGCCAGCAGTTCCCGTGAACAGGGGGCCCTTAATGAGCAGTTCTTC. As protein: CASSSREQGALNEQFF.

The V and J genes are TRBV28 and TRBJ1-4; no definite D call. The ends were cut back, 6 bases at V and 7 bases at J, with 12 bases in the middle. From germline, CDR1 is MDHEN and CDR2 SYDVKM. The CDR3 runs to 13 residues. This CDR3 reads CASSERSSEKLFF. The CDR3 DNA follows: TGTGCCAGCAGCGAGCGGAGTAGTGAAAAACTGTTTTTT.

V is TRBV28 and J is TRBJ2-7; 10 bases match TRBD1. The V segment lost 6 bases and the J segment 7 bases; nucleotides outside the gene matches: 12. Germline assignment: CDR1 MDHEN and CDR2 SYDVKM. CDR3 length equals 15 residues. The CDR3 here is CASSNDRGLLGEQYF. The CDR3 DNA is TGTGCCAGCAGCAACGACAGGGGGCTCCTTGGGGAGCAGTACTTC.

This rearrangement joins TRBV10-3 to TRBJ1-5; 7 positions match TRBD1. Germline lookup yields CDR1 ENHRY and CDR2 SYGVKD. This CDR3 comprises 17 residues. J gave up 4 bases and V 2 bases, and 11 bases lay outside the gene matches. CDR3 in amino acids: CAISEADRVNSNQPQHF. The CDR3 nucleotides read TGTGCCATCAGTGAGGCTGACAGGGTAAATTCGAATCAGCCCCAGCATTTT.

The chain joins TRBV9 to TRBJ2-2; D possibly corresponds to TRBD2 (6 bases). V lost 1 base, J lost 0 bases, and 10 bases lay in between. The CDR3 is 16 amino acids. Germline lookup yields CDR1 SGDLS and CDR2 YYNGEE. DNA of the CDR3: TGTGCCAGCAGCGTACTCGGAGGGCCGAACACCGGGGAGCTGTTTTTT. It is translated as CASSVLGGPNTGELFF.

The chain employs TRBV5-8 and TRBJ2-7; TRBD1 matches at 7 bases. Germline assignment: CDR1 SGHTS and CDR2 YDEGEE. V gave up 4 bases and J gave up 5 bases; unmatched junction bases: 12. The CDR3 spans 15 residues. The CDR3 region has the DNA TGTGCCAGCAGCCGGATGGACCGGGACAGAGACGAGCAGTACTTC. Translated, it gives CASSRMDRDRDEQYF.

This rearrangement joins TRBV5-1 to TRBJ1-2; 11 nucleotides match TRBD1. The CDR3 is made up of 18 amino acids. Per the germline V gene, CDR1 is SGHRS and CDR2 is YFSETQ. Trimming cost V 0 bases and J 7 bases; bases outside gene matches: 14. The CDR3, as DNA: TGCGCCAGCAGCTTGGCATTCAATTCCGGGACAGGGGGAGGTGGCTACACCTTC. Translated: CASSLAFNSGTGGGGYTF. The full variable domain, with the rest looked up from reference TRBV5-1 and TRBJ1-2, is KAGVTQTPRYLIKTRGQQVTLSCSPISGHRSVSWYQQTPGQGLQFLFEYFSETQRNKGNFPGRFSGRQFSNSRSEMNVSTLELGDSALYLCASSLAFNSGTGGGGYTFGSGTRLTVV.

CDR3 DNA: TGTGCCAGCAGACCTACCAGGGAATTGAACACTGAAGCTTTCTTT. This translates into CASRPTRELNTEAFF. The chain uses TRBV2 and TRBJ1-1; the D gene is possibly TRBD1 (5 bases). The germline V gene encodes CDR1 SNHLY and CDR2 FYNNEI. This CDR3 is 15 amino acids long. V was cut by 6 bases and J by 0 bases, with 14 bases left in between.

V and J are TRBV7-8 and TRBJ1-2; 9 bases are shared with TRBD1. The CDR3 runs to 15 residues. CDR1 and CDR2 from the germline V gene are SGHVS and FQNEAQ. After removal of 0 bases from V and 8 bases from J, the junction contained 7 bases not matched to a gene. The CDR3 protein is CASSLADGTGQGYTF. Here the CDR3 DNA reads TGTGCCAGCAGCTTAGCGGATGGGACAGGGCAAGGCTACACCTTC.

The CDR3 spells CASRSGQGTDEQYF. CDR3 DNA: TGCGCCAGCAGATCGGGACAGGGGACCGACGAGCAGTACTTC. This chain uses TRBV5-1 with TRBJ2-7; TRBD1 matches at 10 bases. The CDR3 sequence is 14 residues long. V lost 5 bases to trimming and J lost 5 bases; unmatched junction nucleotides: 7. Germline CDR1 reads SGHRS; CDR2 reads YFSETQ. The full variable domain, with the rest looked up from reference TRBV5-1 and TRBJ2-7, is KAGVTQTPRYLIKTRGQQVTLSCSPISGHRSVSWYQQTPGQGLQFLFEYFSETQRNKGNFPGRFSGRQFSNSRSEMNVSTLELGDSALYLCASRSGQGTDEQYFGPGTRLTVT.

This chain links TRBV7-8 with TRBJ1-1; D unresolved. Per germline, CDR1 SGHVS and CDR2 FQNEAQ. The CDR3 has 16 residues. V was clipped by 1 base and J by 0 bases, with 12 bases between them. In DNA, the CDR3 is TGTGCCAGCAGCTTAGTGTCGCGGGCGCTGAACACTGAAGCTTTCTTT. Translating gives CASSLVSRALNTEAFF.

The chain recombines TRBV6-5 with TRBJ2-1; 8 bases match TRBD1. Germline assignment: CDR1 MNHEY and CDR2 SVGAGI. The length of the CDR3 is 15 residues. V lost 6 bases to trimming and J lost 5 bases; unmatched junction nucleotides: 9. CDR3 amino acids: CASSSRMTGDNEQFF. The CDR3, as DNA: TGTGCCAGCAGCTCCAGAATGACAGGGGACAATGAGCAGTTCTTC.

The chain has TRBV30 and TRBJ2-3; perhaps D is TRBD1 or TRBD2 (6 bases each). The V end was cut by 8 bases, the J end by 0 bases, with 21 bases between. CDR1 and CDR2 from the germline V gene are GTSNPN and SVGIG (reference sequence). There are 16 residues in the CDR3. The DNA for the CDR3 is TGTGCCCGGGAGACTCTCACAGGGCTTAGCACAGATACGCAGTATTTT. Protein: CARETLTGLSTDTQYF.

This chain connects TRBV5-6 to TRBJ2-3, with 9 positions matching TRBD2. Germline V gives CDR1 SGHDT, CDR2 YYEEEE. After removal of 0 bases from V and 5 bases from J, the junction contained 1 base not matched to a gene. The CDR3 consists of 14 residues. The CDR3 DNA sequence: TGTGCCAGCAGCTTGGGGCGGGAGGGAGATACGCAGTATTTT. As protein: CASSLGREGDTQYF.

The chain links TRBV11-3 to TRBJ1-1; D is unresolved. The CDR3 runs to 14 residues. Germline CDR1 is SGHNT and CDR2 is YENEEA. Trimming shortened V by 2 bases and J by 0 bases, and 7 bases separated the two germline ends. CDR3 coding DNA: TGTGCCAGCAGCTTATCCCCGGTGAACACTGAAGCTTTCTTT. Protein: CASSLSPVNTEAFF.

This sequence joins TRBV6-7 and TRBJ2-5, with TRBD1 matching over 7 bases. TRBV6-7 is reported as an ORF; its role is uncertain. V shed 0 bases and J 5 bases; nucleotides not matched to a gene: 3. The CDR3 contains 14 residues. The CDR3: CASSYSRGGETQYF. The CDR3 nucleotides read TGTGCCAGCAGTTACTCGAGAGGGGGCGAGACCCAGTACTTC.

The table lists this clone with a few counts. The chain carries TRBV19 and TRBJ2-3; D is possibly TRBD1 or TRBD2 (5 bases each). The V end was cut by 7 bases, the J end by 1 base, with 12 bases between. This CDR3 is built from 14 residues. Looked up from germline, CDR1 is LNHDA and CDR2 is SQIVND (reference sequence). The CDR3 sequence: CASTLGVGTDTQYF. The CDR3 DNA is TGTGCCAGTACCCTGGGGGTGGGCACAGATACGCAGTATTTT. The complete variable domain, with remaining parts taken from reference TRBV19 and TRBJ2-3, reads DGGITQSPKYLFRKEGQNVTLSCEQNLNHDAMYWYRQDPGQGLRLIYYSQIVNDFQKGDIAEGYSVSREKKESFPLTVTSAQKNPTAFYLCASTLGVGTDTQYFGPGTRLTVL.

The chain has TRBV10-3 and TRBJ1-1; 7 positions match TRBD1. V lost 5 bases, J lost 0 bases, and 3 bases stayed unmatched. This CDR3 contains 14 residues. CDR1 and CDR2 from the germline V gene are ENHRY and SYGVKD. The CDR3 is CAISRQGLNTEAFF. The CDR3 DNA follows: TGTGCCATCAGTAGACAGGGCTTGAACACTGAAGCTTTCTTT.

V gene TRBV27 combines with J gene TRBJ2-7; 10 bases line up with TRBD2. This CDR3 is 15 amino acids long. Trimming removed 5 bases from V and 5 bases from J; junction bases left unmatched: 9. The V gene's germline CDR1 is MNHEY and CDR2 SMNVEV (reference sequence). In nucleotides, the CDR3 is TGTGCCAGCAGTCCCACGACTAGCGGGTCCCACGAGCAGTACTTC. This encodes CASSPTTSGSHEQYF.

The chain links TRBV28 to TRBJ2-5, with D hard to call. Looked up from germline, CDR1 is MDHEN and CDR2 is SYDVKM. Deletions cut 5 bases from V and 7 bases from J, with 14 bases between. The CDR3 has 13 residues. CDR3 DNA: TGTGCCAGCAGTCTAGGACCCCCCAGGACCCAGTACTTC. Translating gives CASSLGPPRTQYF.

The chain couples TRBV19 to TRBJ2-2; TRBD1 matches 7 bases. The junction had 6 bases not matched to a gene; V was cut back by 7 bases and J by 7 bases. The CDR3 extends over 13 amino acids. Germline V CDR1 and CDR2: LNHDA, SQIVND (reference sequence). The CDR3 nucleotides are TGTGCCAGTACCCCCGGGACAGTCGGGGAGCTGTTTTTT. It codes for CASTPGTVGELFF.

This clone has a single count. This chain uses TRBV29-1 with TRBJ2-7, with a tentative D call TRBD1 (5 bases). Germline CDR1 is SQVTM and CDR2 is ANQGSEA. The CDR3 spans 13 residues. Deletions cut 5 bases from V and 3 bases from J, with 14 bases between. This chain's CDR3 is CSVSLDTFYEQYF. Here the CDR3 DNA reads TGCAGCGTTTCCCTGGACACCTTCTACGAGCAGTACTTC.

The CDR3 loop is CASSRDLALEEQYF. The DNA of the CDR3 is TGCGCCAGCAGCCGAGACCTCGCATTGGAGGAGCAGTACTTC. This chain links TRBV5-1 with TRBJ2-7, with D uncertain. The ends were cut back, 4 bases at V and 7 bases at J, with 18 bases in the middle. This CDR3 contains 14 residues. CDR1 is SGHRS and CDR2 is YFSETQ in the germline V gene.

The CDR3 nucleotides read TGTGCCAGCAGCAGTGAACAGGGGGCGTATAAACAGCCCCAGCATTTT. Translated, it gives CASSSEQGAYKQPQHF. The V call is TRBV7-8, the J call TRBJ1-5, with 9 positions matching TRBD1. Unmatched junction bases numbered 12, after V lost 5 bases and J lost 7 bases. There are 16 residues in the CDR3. CDR1 is SGHVS, CDR2 FQNEAQ, per germline. Full variable domain (outside the CDR3, taken from reference TRBV7-8 and TRBJ1-5): GAGVSQSPRYKVAKRGQDVALRCDPISGHVSLFWYQQALGQGPEFLTYFQNEAQLDKSGLPSDRFFAERPEGSVSTLKIQRTQQEDSAVYLCASSSEQGAYKQPQHFGDGTRLSIL.

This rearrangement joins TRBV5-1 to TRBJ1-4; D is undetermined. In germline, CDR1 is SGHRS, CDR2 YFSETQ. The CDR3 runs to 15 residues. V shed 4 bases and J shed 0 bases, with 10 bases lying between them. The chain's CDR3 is CASSPQSATNEKLFF. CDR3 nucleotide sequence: TGCGCCAGCAGCCCCCAGTCTGCAACTAATGAAAAACTGTTTTTT.

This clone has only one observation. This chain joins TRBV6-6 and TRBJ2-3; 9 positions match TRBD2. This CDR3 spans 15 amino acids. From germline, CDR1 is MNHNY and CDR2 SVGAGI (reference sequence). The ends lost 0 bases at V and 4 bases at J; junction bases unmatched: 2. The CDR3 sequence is CASSYSAGGADTQYF. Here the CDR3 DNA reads TGTGCCAGCAGTTACTCTGCGGGAGGGGCAGATACGCAGTATTTT.

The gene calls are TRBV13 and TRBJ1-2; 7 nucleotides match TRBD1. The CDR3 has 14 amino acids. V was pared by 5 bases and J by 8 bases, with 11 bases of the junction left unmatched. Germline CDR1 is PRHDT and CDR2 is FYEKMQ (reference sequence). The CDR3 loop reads CASSLQGGAEGYTF. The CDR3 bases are TGTGCCAGCAGCCTCCAGGGGGGCGCGGAGGGCTACACCTTC.

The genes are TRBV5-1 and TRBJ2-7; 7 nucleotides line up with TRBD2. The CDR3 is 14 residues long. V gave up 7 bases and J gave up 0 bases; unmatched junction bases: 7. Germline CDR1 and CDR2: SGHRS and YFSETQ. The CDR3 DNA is TGCGCCAGCGGACTAGATTCTCCCTCCTACGAGCAGTACTTC. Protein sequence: CASGLDSPSYEQYF. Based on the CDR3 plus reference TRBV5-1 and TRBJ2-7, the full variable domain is KAGVTQTPRYLIKTRGQQVTLSCSPISGHRSVSWYQQTPGQGLQFLFEYFSETQRNKGNFPGRFSGRQFSNSRSEMNVSTLELGDSALYLCASGLDSPSYEQYFGPGTRLTVT.

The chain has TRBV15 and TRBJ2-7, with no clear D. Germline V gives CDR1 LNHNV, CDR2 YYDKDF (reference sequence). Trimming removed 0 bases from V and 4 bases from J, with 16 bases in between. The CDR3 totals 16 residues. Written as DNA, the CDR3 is TGTGCCACCAGCAGAGATCATCTGGGCCTCGGGTACGAGCAGTACTTC. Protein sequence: CATSRDHLGLGYEQYF.

CDR3 residues: CAWSEGNFGKAFF. CDR3 nucleotide sequence: TGTGCCTGGAGTGAGGGAAACTTTGGGAAGGCTTTCTTT. The chain recombines TRBV30 with TRBJ1-1; D call uncertain. The CDR3 sequence is 13 residues long. Between the trimmed V and J ends, which lost 1 base and 11 bases, there was a span of 17 bases. Germline CDR1 GTSNPN, CDR2 SVGIG (reference sequence).

The CDR3 loop is CASSEKPGGAYSGGYEQYF. CDR3 nucleotide sequence: TGTGCCAGCAGTGAAAAGCCAGGGGGCGCTTATAGCGGGGGCTACGAGCAGTACTTC. The chain recombines TRBV6-1 with TRBJ2-7; D perhaps matches TRBD2 (9 bases). Per germline, CDR1 MNHNS and CDR2 SASEGT. V lost 2 bases and J lost 3, with 26 bases in between. The CDR3 has 19 amino acids.